This T cell receptor beta chain came from a study of shared clonotypes between healthy human individuals. This clone was seen a handful of times. Its target is unknown. Possible read error: a much larger clone is one base away. Template for every sorted-subset replicate PCR totaled about 0.2 ug DNA, roughly 30,000 T cell genomes. TCRdb keeps only in-frame clones here, not all; method: immunoSEQ multiplex PCR. The table lists over a million clones, 70% to 80% of them singletons. General study findings and limits: Between a handful of donors, naive CD4 clonotypes were shared at a level of about 5%. Clonotypes not shared had lower generation probabilities than those common to all four donors.

The CDR3 consists of 16 residues. Germline CDR1 and CDR2: GTSNPN and SVGIG (reference sequence). The V call is TRBV30, the J call TRBJ1-5; D is perhaps TRBD1 (6 bases). The sequenced material came from memory CD4+ T cells from PBMCs. Subset: CD45RA-negative fraction. The sequence derives from a man between 18 and 29 years old in good health. Some clones in this sample may be carry-over from other donors' samples. The chain's CDR3 is CARSGGGGQENQPQHF. The CDR3 bases are TGTGCCCGGAGTGGCGGCGGGGGGCAGGAGAACCAGCCCCAGCATTTT. The entire variable domain, with the rest obtained from reference TRBV30 and TRBJ1-5, is as follows: SQTIHQWPATLVQPVGSPLSLECTVEGTSNPNLYWYRQAAGRGLQLLFYSVGIGQISSEVPQNLSASRPQDRQFILSSKKLLLSDSGFYLCARSGGGGQENQPQHFGDGTRLSIL.